Presented here are 2 T cell receptor beta chains from one specimen sequenced in a study of blood T cell repertoires in COVID-19. Measured with immunoSEQ multiplex PCR; TCRdb has only the in-frame clones, and not every one. The profile shows fewer than 350,000 clones, roughly 86% of them singletons. Material: PBMCs or T cells enriched from blood (not recorded which). Source of these receptors: a woman aged 30 to 39 who had recovered from COVID-19.

The gene calls are TRBV5-4 and TRBJ1-2; D unclear. V was clipped by 0 bases and J by 6 bases, with 6 bases between them. The CDR3 loop spans 12 amino acids. Germline CDR1 is SGHNT and CDR2 is YYREEE (reference sequence). CDR3 nucleotides: TGTGCCAGCAGCTTGGCCGGGGATGGCTACACCTTC. Amino acid sequence: CASSLAGDGYTF.

The chain couples TRBV15 to TRBJ1-2; 8 bases align to TRBD1. The germline V gene encodes CDR1 LNHNV and CDR2 YYDKDF (reference sequence). This CDR3 region has 16 residues. The trim removed 6 bases at V and 1 base at J, leaving 10 bases unmatched. The CDR3 sequence: CATRKGNGQGNYGYTF. CDR3 in DNA: TGTGCCACCAGGAAGGGGAACGGACAGGGTAACTATGGCTACACCTTC.